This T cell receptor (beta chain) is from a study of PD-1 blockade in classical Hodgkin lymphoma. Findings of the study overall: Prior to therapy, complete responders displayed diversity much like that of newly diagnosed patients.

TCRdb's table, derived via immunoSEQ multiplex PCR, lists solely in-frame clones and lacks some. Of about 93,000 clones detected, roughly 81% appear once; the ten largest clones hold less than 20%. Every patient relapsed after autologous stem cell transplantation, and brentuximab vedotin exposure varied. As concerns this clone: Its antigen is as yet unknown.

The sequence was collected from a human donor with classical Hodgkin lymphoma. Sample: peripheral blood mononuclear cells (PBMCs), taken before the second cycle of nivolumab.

The CDR3 region is CAISLQGRQATQYF. CDR3 DNA: TGTGCCATCAGCCTACAGGGGAGGCAGGCTACGCAGTATTTT. This sequence joins TRBV10-3 and TRBJ2-3, with TRBD1 as a possible D gene (7 bases). The CDR3 totals 14 residues. Between the trimmed V and J ends, which lost 6 bases and 8 bases, there was a span of 18 bases. Germline V gives CDR1 ENHRY, CDR2 SYGVKD.